This T cell receptor beta chain derives from a study of blood T cell repertoires in COVID-19. CDR1 and CDR2 (germline): SGHTA, FQGNSA. The V gene lost 5 bases and the J gene lost 6 bases, with 14 bases spanning the gap. The CDR3 has 15 amino acids. In the authors' workflow: The authors estimated nucleated cell counts from reference gene primer amplification. The repertoire was sequenced with immunoSEQ multiplex PCR; TCRdb's copy has only in-frame clones and lacks some. That table furnishes V, J and clone size, whereas the DNA furnished D and trimming. The table records 7,500 to 10,000 clones, roughly nine tenths of them present only once.

The TCR originated in a man in his sixties with acute or convalescent COVID-19. The sample taken for sequencing was peripheral blood. This chain joins TRBV7-2 and TRBJ1-6, with D maybe TRBD1 (6 bases). In nucleotides, the CDR3 is TGTGCCAGCAGCATAGTACAGGGTAGTAATTCACCCCTCCACTTT. It encodes CASSIVQGSNSPLHF.